A selection of T cell receptor beta chains follows, all from one sample in a study of cytomegalovirus exposure and HLA in healthy donors. Assay: immunoSEQ multiplex PCR; the TCRdb copy retains only in-frame clones and omits some. The table has 150,000 to 200,000 clones, just under 80% seen once. Sequenced input: PBMCs. These receptors came from a woman between 50 and 59 years old in good health and CMV-seropositive. CDR3s include the opening cysteine and the closing phenylalanine or tryptophan. D genes are given only for firm matches. Size is omitted from some rows. Given values are once, few, many or a class for expanded clones.

V gene,D gene,J gene,clone size,CDR3 DNA,CDR3 protein
TRBV29-1,NA,TRBJ1-5,NA,TGCAGCGTTGGGACACATAGCAATCAGCCCCAGCATTTT,CSVGTHSNQPQHF
TRBV2,TRBD1,TRBJ1-2,NA,TGTGCCAGCAGTGGACAGGGGGCTAACTATGGCTACACCTTC,CASSGQGANYGYTF
TRBV7-9,NA,TRBJ1-4,NA,TGTGCCAGCAGCTTCAACAGTGCAACTAATGAAAAACTGTTTTTT,CASSFNSATNEKLFF
TRBV7-7,TRBD1,TRBJ1-5,NA,TGTGCTAGCAGCCCTCCTCAGGGGGCTCAGCCCCAGCATTTT,CASSPPQGAQPQHF
TRBV7-3,NA,TRBJ2-5,few,TGTGCCAGCAGCTTCTCTAGGAAAGAGACCCAGTACTTC,CASSFSRKETQYF
TRBV11-2,NA,TRBJ1-2,NA,TGTGCCAGCAGCTTAGCCGGGGTGGGAGCTAACTATGGCTACACCTTC,CASSLAGVGANYGYTF
TRBV6-1,NA,TRBJ2-7,once,TGTGCCAGCAGCCAAACGAACTACTACGAGCAGTACTTC,CASSQTNYYEQYF
TRBV9,NA,TRBJ1-3,NA,TGTGCCAGCAGCGTAAGCCCAACCGGAAACACCATATATTTT,CASSVSPTGNTIYF
TRBV5-4,TRBD1,TRBJ1-2,NA,TGTGCCAGCAGCTTCGCAGGGGGCGCCTACTATGGCTACACCTTC,CASSFAGGAYYGYTF
TRBV7-2,TRBD2,TRBJ2-7,NA,TGTGCCAGCAGCTGGACTAGCTCCGAGCAGTACTTC,CASSWTSSEQYF
TRBV9,TRBD1,TRBJ2-7,NA,TGTGCCAGCAGCCCGACAGGGGGAATCTACGAGCAGTACTTC,CASSPTGGIYEQYF
TRBV7-9,NA,TRBJ1-2,NA,TGTTCCAGCAGCTTTCCCGGGAGTAACTATGGCTACACCTTC,CSSSFPGSNYGYTF
TRBV5-6,NA,TRBJ2-7,NA,TGTGCCAGCCCCGTTGGCAGGATCCACTACGAGCAGTACTTC,CASPVGRIHYEQYF
TRBV7-9,NA,TRBJ2-2,NA,TGTTCCAGCAGCTTAGACTCCAGGGGTAGAGGCGGGGAGCTGTTTTTT,CSSSLDSRGRGGELFF
TRBV5-6,NA,TRBJ2-2,NA,TGTGCCAGCAGCCCTGGGACTGATACCGGGGAGCTGTTTTTT,CASSPGTDTGELFF
TRBV15,NA,TRBJ2-3,NA,TGTGCCACCAGCTCAACGCGGAGGGGCACAGATACGCAGTATTTT,CATSSTRRGTDTQYF
TRBV18,NA,TRBJ2-3,few,TGTGCCAGCTCACCCAATAGTGGAGATACGCAGTATTTT,CASSPNSGDTQYF
TRBV7-9,NA,TRBJ2-5,NA,TGTGCCAGCAGCGTGGGCAAACGGGGGGAGACCCAGTACTTC,CASSVGKRGETQYF